The rows below give T cell receptor beta chains drawn from one sample of a study of shared clonotypes between healthy human individuals. Using immunoSEQ multiplex PCR, the repertoire was profiled, and TCRdb retains in-frame clones only, with some absent. This sample carries about 1.9 million clones, 90% to 95% of them seen once, and the ten largest clones take under 2%. Sample: naive CD8+ T cells from PBMCs. Receptors were obtained from a man aged 18 to 29 in good health. Some clones in this sample may be carry-over from other donors' samples. Each CDR3 is given with its conserved first and last residue. Fields, in order: D gene, V gene, clone size, J gene, CDR3 protein, CDR3 DNA. The D gene is left open where the match is weak. Clone size is not always given. Where it is, it says once, few, many or a class for expanded clones.

NA	TRBV11-2	NA	TRBJ2-7	CASSLGVAYEQYF	TGTGCCAGCAGCTTAGGAGTAGCCTACGAGCAGTACTTC
NA	TRBV7-9	once	TRBJ1-3	CASRLQGGPNTIYF	TGTGCCAGCAGACTACAGGGAGGCCCGAACACCATATATTTT
TRBD1	TRBV29-1	NA	TRBJ1-2	CSAKIRDRGPYGYTF	TGCAGCGCCAAAATCCGGGACAGGGGTCCCTATGGCTACACCTTC
NA	TRBV9	few	TRBJ2-2	CASSQGLAGELFF	TGTGCCAGCAGCCAAGGGCTGGCCGGGGAGCTGTTTTTT
TRBD2	TRBV9	NA	TRBJ2-1	CASSAPDFSGSYNEQFF	TGTGCCAGCAGCGCTCCAGACTTTAGCGGGAGTTACAATGAGCAGTTCTTC
NA	TRBV27	NA	TRBJ2-7	CASSLRGGGYYEQYF	TGTGCCAGCAGTTTAAGGGGAGGGGGGTACTACGAGCAGTACTTC
NA	TRBV10-3	NA	TRBJ2-3	CAILFVNPSTDTQYF	TGTGCCATCCTCTTTGTGAACCCTAGCACAGATACGCAGTATTTT
NA	TRBV21-1	NA	TRBJ1-5	CASSKWGRRNQPQHF	TGTGCCAGCAGCAAATGGGGACGTCGGAATCAGCCCCAGCATTTT
NA	TRBV29-1	NA	TRBJ2-1	CSVEGDNEQFF	TGCAGCGTTGAAGGCGACAATGAGCAGTTCTTC
NA	TRBV4-2	NA	TRBJ2-1	CASSQDPLGEGYNEQFF	TGTGCCAGCAGCCAAGATCCTCTGGGGGAAGGCTACAATGAGCAGTTCTTC
TRBD1	TRBV9	NA	TRBJ1-2	CASSAGQGSREDYGYTF	TGTGCCAGCAGCGCGGGACAGGGCTCTCGTGAAGACTATGGCTACACCTTC
NA	TRBV10-3	NA	TRBJ1-5	CAISESFGQISNQPQHF	TGTGCCATCAGTGAGTCTTTCGGTCAGATTAGCAATCAGCCCCAGCATTTT
TRBD1	TRBV5-1	NA	TRBJ1-2	CASSPGTGGYGYTF	TGCGCCAGCAGCCCGGGGACAGGAGGCTATGGCTACACCTTC
TRBD1	TRBV19	NA	TRBJ2-5	CASSTGGFGETQYF	TGTGCCAGTAGCACAGGGGGATTCGGGGAGACCCAGTACTTC
TRBD1	TRBV19	NA	TRBJ2-7	CASSARDRSYEQYF	TGTGCCAGTAGTGCTCGGGACAGATCCTACGAGCAGTACTTC
NA	TRBV7-6	few	TRBJ2-7	CASSLGQIYEQYF	TGTGCCAGCAGCTTAGGACAGATCTACGAGCAGTACTTC
NA	TRBV4-3	NA	TRBJ2-5	CASSQDYGGFQETQYF	TGCGCCAGCAGCCAAGATTATGGGGGATTCCAAGAGACCCAGTACTTC
NA	TRBV2	NA	TRBJ1-4	CASRGGGDEKLFF	TGTGCCAGCAGAGGTGGGGGGGATGAAAAACTGTTTTTT
NA	TRBV7-9	NA	TRBJ2-1	CASSLGSGSSYNEQFF	TGTGCCAGCAGCTTAGGCTCGGGGAGCTCCTACAATGAGCAGTTCTTC
NA	TRBV13	NA	TRBJ2-7	CASSTRRDVSSYEQYF	TGTGCCAGCAGCACCAGGCGGGACGTTTCATCCTACGAGCAGTACTTC
NA	TRBV6-5	once	TRBJ2-5	CASSYSGDVETQYF	TGTGCCAGCAGTTACTCGGGCGACGTGGAGACCCAGTACTTC
NA	TRBV4-3	NA	TRBJ2-7	CASSQGATHVAYEQYF	TGCGCCAGCAGCCAAGGGGCGACGCACGTCGCGTACGAGCAGTACTTC
TRBD2	TRBV19	NA	TRBJ2-1	CASSPSGRAYSNKQFF	TGTGCCAGTAGCCCAAGCGGGAGGGCCTATTCTAATAAGCAGTTCTTC
TRBD1	TRBV7-9	NA	TRBJ1-2	CASSPGGQGWYGYTF	TGTGCCAGCAGCCCCGGGGGACAGGGATGGTATGGCTACACCTTC
NA	TRBV10-1	few	TRBJ2-7	CASSEYVGGRPYEQYF	TGCGCCAGCAGTGAGTATGTCGGGGGGCGCCCCTACGAGCAGTACTTC
NA	TRBV27	NA	TRBJ2-2	CASNFRGKNTGELFF	TGTGCCAGCAACTTTAGGGGGAAGAACACCGGGGAGCTGTTTTTT
NA	TRBV7-9	NA	TRBJ2-3	CASALGEWGTDTQYF	TGTGCCAGCGCGCTGGGGGAGTGGGGTACAGATACGCAGTATTTT
TRBD1	TRBV29-1	NA	TRBJ2-7	CSVETTDRGSYEQYF	TGCAGCGTTGAGACAACGGACAGGGGGTCCTACGAGCAGTACTTC
NA	TRBV9	once	TRBJ2-7	CASSVERGIDEQYF	TGTGCCAGCAGCGTAGAAAGGGGGATCGACGAGCAGTACTTC
TRBD2	TRBV5-4	NA	TRBJ2-1	CASSLMKREVPVLFF	TGTGCCAGCAGCTTGATGAAGCGGGAGGTCCCAGTTTTGTTCTTC
NA	TRBV27	NA	TRBJ2-3	CASYPRDPTYTDTQYF	TGTGCCAGCTATCCTAGGGACCCTACGTACACAGATACGCAGTATTTT
NA	TRBV7-9	NA	TRBJ1-5	CASSLEGTGQPQHF	TGTGCCAGCAGCTTAGAGGGGACGGGCCAGCCCCAGCATTTT
NA	TRBV9	few	TRBJ2-5	CASSPLTLETQYF	TGTGCCAGCAGTCCTCTCACCCTGGAGACCCAGTACTTC
NA	TRBV28	NA	TRBJ2-3	CASSGIRLSTDTQYF	TGTGCCAGCAGTGGGATCCGACTGAGCACAGATACGCAGTATTTT
NA	TRBV15	NA	TRBJ1-5	CATSPTAGNQPQHF	TGTGCCACCAGCCCGACAGCGGGCAATCAGCCCCAGCATTTT
NA	TRBV2	few	TRBJ1-1	CASSGGLTEAFF	TGTGCCAGCAGTGGGGGATTAACTGAAGCTTTCTTT
TRBD2	TRBV4-3	NA	TRBJ2-1	CASSLLAGSYNEQFF	TGCGCCAGCAGCCTACTAGCGGGTAGCTACAATGAGCAGTTCTTC
TRBD1	TRBV27	NA	TRBJ1-4	CASSLIGGQGVEKLFF	TGTGCCAGCAGCCTTATCGGGGGACAGGGGGTGGAAAAACTGTTTTTT
TRBD1	TRBV18	NA	TRBJ2-3	CASSARDRTDTQYF	TGTGCCAGCTCAGCCCGGGACAGGACAGATACGCAGTATTTT
NA	TRBV28	NA	TRBJ2-4	CASTKADVNIQYF	TGTGCCAGCACGAAGGCAGACGTAAACATTCAGTACTTC
NA	TRBV2	NA	TRBJ2-3	CASSAGGVSLTDTQYF	TGTGCCAGCAGTGCTGGGGGAGTCTCCCTCACAGATACGCAGTATTTT
NA	TRBV28	NA	TRBJ2-3	CASSQGDSTMNTQYF	TGTGCCAGCAGTCAAGGAGATTCCACAATGAATACGCAGTATTTT
TRBD2	TRBV6-7	NA	TRBJ2-1	CASSYPRVGTSGRPLYNEQFF	TGTGCCAGCAGTTACCCGCGGGTGGGGACTAGCGGGAGGCCCCTCTACAATGAGCAGTTCTTC
TRBD2	TRBV7-9	once	TRBJ2-1	CASSLWGGRENEQFF	TGTGCCAGCAGCTTATGGGGCGGGAGGGAAAATGAGCAGTTCTTC
NA	TRBV27	NA	TRBJ1-1	CASSLTGHSMNTEAFF	TGTGCCAGCAGTTTAACGGGGCACTCCATGAACACTGAAGCTTTCTTT
NA	TRBV7-8	NA	TRBJ2-1	CASSLGGIPTSYNEQFF	TGTGCCAGCAGCTTAGGTGGAATCCCTACCTCCTACAATGAGCAGTTCTTC
NA	TRBV28	NA	TRBJ2-7	CASSLPHRNSYEQYF	TGTGCCAGCAGTCTCCCCCACAGGAACTCCTACGAGCAGTACTTC
TRBD1	TRBV27	NA	TRBJ2-2	CASTQGQGTGELFF	TGTGCCAGCACCCAGGGACAGGGGACCGGGGAGCTGTTTTTT
NA	TRBV9	NA	TRBJ2-7	CASSPHGGGLGEQYF	TGTGCCAGCAGCCCTCATGGGGGAGGCCTTGGCGAGCAGTACTTC
TRBD1	TRBV5-4	NA	TRBJ2-7	CASSSPGQGAEQYF	TGTGCCAGCAGCTCCCCGGGACAGGGAGCCGAGCAGTACTTC
NA	TRBV9	once	TRBJ2-2	CASSLRQGGTGELFF	TGTGCCAGCAGCCTCAGACAGGGAGGTACCGGGGAGCTGTTTTTT